One sample yielded the 32 T cell receptor beta chains listed below, sequenced in a study of T cells in Graves' hyperthyroidism and ophthalmopathy. RNA transcripts yielded amplified TCR beta CDR3 regions. A set of HTBI primers served as the primers for a first-round RT-PCR of the TCR CDR3. TCRdb redid the calling of the multiplex PCR reads with MiXCR, one entry per CDR3 protein. The sample has some 650,000 distinct CDR3 sequences, approximately 15% seen once. The material sequenced was blood. Receptor source: a woman aged 40 to 50 with Graves' ophthalmopathy.

The chain has TRBV19 and TRBJ1-1; tentatively, D is TRBD1 (6 bases). The germline V gene encodes CDR1 LNHDA and CDR2 SQIVND (reference sequence). With 8 bases removed from V and 7 bases from J, the gap between germline ends came to 29 bases. The CDR3 runs to 17 residues. CDR3: CASANFLSGAARVEAFF. In DNA, the CDR3 is TGTGCCAGTGCGAATTTTCTTTCAGGGGCCGCACGCGTTGAAGCTTTCTTT.

There are many counts of this clonotype. The chain uses TRBV3-1 and TRBJ2-7, with D uncertain. Between the trimmed V and J ends, which lost 1 base and 3 bases, there was a span of 13 bases. This CDR3 spans 15 amino acids. In germline, CDR1 is LGHDT, CDR2 YNNKEL (reference sequence). As DNA, the CDR3 is TGTGCCAGCAGCCAAGGTCCTGGAAGTCACTACGAGCAGTACTTC. It translates to CASSQGPGSHYEQYF.

This clonotype was counted a few times. The rearrangement uses TRBV27 and TRBJ2-5, with D possibly being TRBD2 (5 bases). Trimming pared 3 bases from V and 5 bases from J, leaving 16 bases between. Germline V CDR1 and CDR2: MNHEY, SMNVEV (reference sequence). The CDR3 spans 15 residues. CDR3 in amino acids: CASSLDGVTLETQYF. The CDR3 nucleotides read TGTGCCAGCAGTTTGGACGGGGTTACTTTGGAGACCCAGTACTTC.

In this sample, this clonotype turned up once. The V call is TRBV27, the J call TRBJ2-7; 8 positions match TRBD2. This CDR3 is built from 14 residues. The germline V gene encodes CDR1 MNHEY and CDR2 SMNVEV (reference sequence). The junction had 9 bases not matched to a gene; V was cut back by 4 bases and J by 7 bases. CDR3 bases: TGTGCCAGCAGTTCGGGGGGGGCCTCGGGGGAGCAGTACTTC. This encodes CASSSGGASGEQYF.

This chain joins TRBV15 and TRBJ2-7, with 11 bases matching TRBD1. Germline V CDR1 and CDR2: LNHNV, YYDKDF (reference sequence). V lost 6 bases and J lost 3; bases outside the gene matches: 7. The CDR3 contains 15 residues. CDR3 coding DNA: TGTGCCACCAGATCGTCCGGGACAGGGGGCTACGAGCAGTACTTC. Protein product: CATRSSGTGGYEQYF. Full variable domain (remainder filled in from reference TRBV15 and TRBJ2-7): DAMVIQNPRYQVTQFGKPVTLSCSQTLNHNVMYWYQQKSSQAPKLLFHYYDKDFNNEADTPDNFQSRRPNTSFCFLDIRSPGLGDTAMYLCATRSSGTGGYEQYFGPGTRLTVT.

The chain links TRBV12-3 or TRBV12-4 to TRBJ1-3; no reliable D call. There are 15 residues in the CDR3. V gave up 2 bases and J gave up 0 bases, with 8 bases separating them. CDR3 sequence (DNA): TGTGCCAGCAGTTTATTACCGAGCTCTGGAAACACCATATATTTT. Encoded protein: CASSLLPSSGNTIYF.

V is TRBV12-3 or TRBV12-4 and J is TRBJ2-7; no clear D gene. Trimming cost V 6 bases and J 5 bases, with 20 bases left between them. This CDR3 contains 15 residues. CDR3 protein: CASSRLADRVDEQYF. CDR3 DNA: TGTGCCAGCAGCCGACTGGCGGACCGGGTGGACGAGCAGTACTTC.

In its sample, this clonotype was seen many times. This chain joins TRBV28 and TRBJ2-7, with D perhaps matching TRBD2 (7 bases). V was shortened by 5 bases and J by 0 bases, with 14 bases between the two germline ends. CDR1 is MDHEN and CDR2 is SYDVKM in the germline V gene. The CDR3 has 15 amino acids. The CDR3 nucleotides read TGTGCCAGCAGTCTGGGGGGGGCTTACTCCTACGAGCAGTACTTC. Its translation: CASSLGGAYSYEQYF.

This rearrangement joins TRBV2 to TRBJ2-5; no reliable D call. This CDR3 is built from 11 residues. The germline V gene encodes CDR1 SNHLY and CDR2 FYNNEI. Trimming shortened V by 8 bases and J by 3 bases, and 7 bases separated the two germline ends. Written as DNA, the CDR3 is TGTGCCAGCCATTTGGAAGAGACCCAGTACTTC. Amino acids: CASHLEETQYF.

In its sample, this clonotype was seen a few times. The V gene is TRBV18, the J gene TRBJ2-2; D remains ambiguous. The CDR3 sequence is 15 residues long. In germline, CDR1 is KGHSH, CDR2 LQKENI. V shed 2 bases and J shed 0 bases, with 7 bases lying between them. CDR3 residues: CASSPSLANTGELFF. Here the CDR3 DNA reads TGTGCCAGCTCACCATCGCTAGCGAACACCGGGGAGCTGTTTTTT. Full variable domain (missing parts from reference TRBV18 and TRBJ2-2): NAGVMQNPRHLVRRRGQEARLRCSPMKGHSHVYWYRQLPEEGLKFMVYLQKENIIDESGMPKERFSAEFPKEGPSILRIQQVVRGDSAAYFCASSPSLANTGELFFGEGSRLTVL.

This clonotype was seen more than once but under ten times. The chain carries TRBV20-1 and TRBJ2-2; 7 nucleotides match TRBD2. Trimming cost V 6 bases and J 2 bases; bases outside gene matches: 6. Per the germline V gene, CDR1 is DFQATT and CDR2 is SNEGSKA (reference sequence). CDR3 length: 14 amino acids. This chain's CDR3 is CSAPTSLNTGELFF. The CDR3, as DNA: TGCAGTGCACCGACTAGCCTAAACACCGGGGAGCTGTTTTTT.

DNA for the CDR3: TGTGCCAGCAGCCACCCCCCGGGTCGACAGAACACTGAAGCTTTCTTT. Amino acid sequence: CASSHPPGRQNTEAFF. This sequence joins TRBV7-2 and TRBJ1-1, with unresolved D. Trimming pared 5 bases from V and 1 base from J, leaving 17 bases between. This CDR3 is built from 16 residues. Germline assignment: CDR1 SGHTA and CDR2 FQGNSA.

This clonotype was picked up many times. V gene TRBV3-1 combines with J gene TRBJ1-1; weak D call: TRBD1 (5 bases). The CDR3 contains 15 residues. Trimming took 3 bases from V and 3 from J, leaving 14 bases between them. Germline CDR1 reads LGHDT; CDR2 reads YNNKEL (reference sequence). This CDR3 is CASSQPPGPYTEAFF. The CDR3 DNA follows: TGTGCCAGCAGCCAGCCACCGGGACCCTACACTGAAGCTTTCTTT.

In its sample, this clonotype was seen many times. The V call is TRBV7-8, the J call TRBJ1-5, with D hard to call. V lost 4 bases to trimming and J lost 0 bases, with 10 bases between them. The CDR3 runs to 15 residues. CDR1 is SGHVS, CDR2 FQNEAQ, per germline. CDR3 loop: CASSSFEDSNQPQHF. The CDR3 region has the DNA TGTGCCAGCAGCTCCTTTGAAGATAGCAATCAGCCCCAGCATTTT.

This clonotype has ten or more counts. The rearrangement links TRBV18 to TRBJ1-1; TRBD1 might be the D (5 bases). V lost 1 base to trimming and J lost 7 bases, with 10 bases between them. Germline assignment: CDR1 KGHSH and CDR2 LQKENI. The CDR3 is 13 residues long. CDR3 protein: CASSPQGLGEAFF. The CDR3 nucleotides read TGTGCCAGCTCACCACAGGGGCTGGGTGAAGCTTTCTTT.

This clonotype has only a few counts. This chain joins TRBV5-1 and TRBJ2-2, with a possible D match to TRBD2 (6 bases). The CDR3 length is 16 residues. V lost 0 bases to trimming and J lost 4 bases, with 13 bases between them. CDR1 and CDR2 from the germline V gene are SGHRS and YFSETQ. The CDR3 DNA is TGCGCCAGCAGCTTGGGGCAGTACGGGGGCACCGGGGAGCTGTTTTTT. Protein: CASSLGQYGGTGELFF. Drawing the rest from reference TRBV5-1 and TRBJ2-2, the complete variable domain is KAGVTQTPRYLIKTRGQQVTLSCSPISGHRSVSWYQQTPGQGLQFLFEYFSETQRNKGNFPGRFSGRQFSNSRSEMNVSTLELGDSALYLCASSLGQYGGTGELFFGEGSRLTVL.

There are many counts of this clonotype. This chain uses TRBV2 with TRBJ2-3; D unresolved. The CDR3 runs to 14 residues. From germline, CDR1 is SNHLY and CDR2 FYNNEI. The germline V and J ends were trimmed by 3 bases and 2 bases, with 9 bases remaining between them. The CDR3 DNA reads TGTGCCAGCAGTGAGGTGGGATACACAGATACGCAGTATTTT. Protein sequence: CASSEVGYTDTQYF.

This sequence joins TRBV5-8 and TRBJ2-5, with D possibly being TRBD1 (6 bases). Germline V gene data show CDR1 as SGHTS and CDR2 as YDEGEE. The CDR3 covers 15 residues. The V end lost 6 bases, the J end lost 0 bases, and 15 bases lay between the germline ends. Here the CDR3 DNA reads TGTGCCAGCAATTCGGGACAAATGTACCAAGAGACCCAGTACTTC. Translated: CASNSGQMYQETQYF. Based on the CDR3 plus reference TRBV5-8 and TRBJ2-5, the full variable domain is EAGVTQSPTHLIKTRGQQATLRCSPISGHTSVYWYQQALGLGLQFLLWYDEGEERNRGNFPPRFSGRQFPNYSSELNVNALELEDSALYLCASNSGQMYQETQYFGPGTRLLVL.

The V call is TRBV15, the J call TRBJ1-6, with no clear D. CDR1 is LNHNV and CDR2 is YYDKDF in the germline V gene (reference sequence). The CDR3 is 15 amino acids. The germline V and J ends were trimmed by 1 base and 9 bases, with 13 bases remaining between them. The CDR3 nucleotides are TGTGCCACCAGCAGAGGGACGTGGATGGGTTCACCCCTCCACTTT. As protein: CATSRGTWMGSPLHF.

The J gene is TRBJ2-3, the V gene TRBV9; 7 nucleotides line up with TRBD2. The CDR3 runs 16 residues. V shed 4 bases, J shed 2 bases, and the junction held 10 bases outside the gene matches. CDR1 is SGDLS, CDR2 YYNGEE, per germline. The CDR3 spells CASSPGDYPSTDTQYF. CDR3 DNA: TGTGCCAGCAGCCCGGGGGACTATCCTTCCACAGATACGCAGTATTTT.

This clonotype showed up just a few times. This sequence joins TRBV24-1 and TRBJ2-7; D unclear. Germline V gene data show CDR1 as KGHDR and CDR2 as SFDVKD. The CDR3 contains 15 residues. V dropped 3 bases and J dropped 3 bases, with 14 bases sitting between them. CDR3 in amino acids: CATSDRTSGGYEQYF. The CDR3 DNA sequence: TGTGCCACCAGTGATAGAACAAGTGGTGGCTACGAGCAGTACTTC.

This clonotype was observed at least ten times. V usage is TRBV28 and J usage is TRBJ1-5; 12 nucleotides match TRBD1. The CDR3 length is 16 residues. Germline trimming cut 8 bases from V and 1 base from J; bases unmatched to any gene: 6. CDR1 and CDR2 from the germline V gene are MDHEN and SYDVKM. The CDR3 loop reads CASRDRGPGSNQPQHF. For the CDR3, the DNA is TGTGCCAGCCGGGACAGGGGGCCAGGGAGCAATCAGCCCCAGCATTTT.

This clonotype has at least ten counts. The chain is built from TRBV29-1 and TRBJ2-3, with D tentatively TRBD2 (5 bases). The CDR3 length is 12 residues. V lost 0 bases and J 6 bases, leaving 7 bases between the germline ends. The germline gives CDR1 SQVTM, CDR2 ANQGSEA. The CDR3 loop is CSVEERADTQYF. CDR3 bases: TGCAGCGTTGAAGAGCGGGCGGATACGCAGTATTTT.

The J gene is TRBJ2-1, the V gene TRBV27; D uncertain. The germline V gene has CDR1 MNHEY and CDR2 SMNVEV (reference sequence). The CDR3 totals 16 residues. The germline V and J ends were trimmed by 0 bases and 8 bases, with 17 bases remaining between them. The CDR3 DNA reads TGTGCCAGCAGTTTATCGTGGCAGGAATCGCATTATGAGCAGTTCTTC. It is translated as CASSLSWQESHYEQFF.

This clonotype was detected many times. This sequence joins TRBV28 and TRBJ1-3, with TRBD1 as a possible D gene (6 bases). The germline V gene has CDR1 MDHEN and CDR2 SYDVKM. CDR3 length: 14 amino acids. The V and J ends lost 5 bases and 8 bases respectively, with 16 bases between them. CDR3 DNA: TGTGCCAGCAGTCCCCCGGGGGCGTGGGACACCATATATTTT. Its protein is CASSPPGAWDTIYF. Full variable domain (rest looked up from reference TRBV28 and TRBJ1-3): DVKVTQSSRYLVKRTGEKVFLECVQDMDHENMFWYRQDPGLGLRLIYFSYDVKMKEKGDIPEGYSVSREKKERFSLILESASTNQTSMYLCASSPPGAWDTIYFGEGSWLTVV.

The table lists this clonotype with a few counts. The J gene is TRBJ2-5, the V gene TRBV5-1; 8 bases fit TRBD2. The CDR3 runs to 15 residues. V was clipped by 1 base and J by 2 bases; unmatched bases: 4. Germline V gene data show CDR1 as SGHRS and CDR2 as YFSETQ. The DNA of the CDR3 is TGCGCCAGCAGCTTGTGGACTAGCATACAAGAGACCCAGTACTTC. The encoded protein is CASSLWTSIQETQYF.

This clonotype was counted only a few times. The chain's CDR3 is CSGSSPTSGYNEQFF. The CDR3 nucleotides read TGCAGTGGCTCGAGTCCGACTAGCGGGTACAATGAGCAGTTCTTC. The rearrangement joins TRBV20-1 to TRBJ2-1, with 10 bases fitting TRBD2. V lost 7 bases and J lost 4; bases outside the gene matches: 10. Germline values: CDR1 DFQATT, CDR2 SNEGSKA (reference sequence). The CDR3 spans 15 residues.

This clonotype turned up a few times. The chain links TRBV9 to TRBJ2-2; D remains unclear. This CDR3 is 15 amino acids long. Germline assignment: CDR1 SGDLS and CDR2 YYNGEE. Between the trimmed V and J ends, which lost 0 bases and 3 bases, there was a span of 9 bases. The CDR3 sequence is CASSVAAAYTGELFF. The CDR3 bases are TGTGCCAGCAGCGTAGCGGCGGCATACACCGGGGAGCTGTTTTTT.

This clonotype was observed many times. The chain links TRBV2 to TRBJ1-2; D remains ambiguous. This CDR3 contains 14 residues. V lost 4 bases to trimming and J lost 8 bases, with 17 bases between them. Germline V gives CDR1 SNHLY, CDR2 FYNNEI. CDR3 region: CASSVPKEGWGYTF. DNA for the CDR3: TGTGCCAGCAGTGTCCCAAAGGAAGGATGGGGCTACACCTTC.

This clonotype was detected many times. The chain links TRBV29-1 to TRBJ1-1, with D possibly being TRBD1 (6 bases). The V gene's germline CDR1 is SQVTM and CDR2 ANQGSEA. The CDR3 runs to 14 residues. Trimming shortened V by 0 bases and J by 4 bases, and 12 bases separated the two germline ends. CDR3 protein: CSVEDLAQGTEAFF. DNA for the CDR3: TGCAGCGTTGAAGATCTGGCACAGGGCACTGAAGCTTTCTTT.

The chain links TRBV4-2 to TRBJ2-7, with a weak D call TRBD2 (6 bases). The germline CDR1 and CDR2 sequences are LGHNA and YNFKEQ. Trimming cost V 4 bases and J 3 bases, with 13 bases left between them. The CDR3 is 14 amino acids. The CDR3 coding sequence is TGTGCCAGCAGCCTCAGGGACTCCCACTACGAGCAGTACTTC. This encodes CASSLRDSHYEQYF.

In its sample, this clonotype was seen a few times. The chain uses TRBV19 and TRBJ2-1, with 9 bases identical to TRBD2. CDR1 LNHDA and CDR2 SQIVND come from the germline V gene (reference sequence). After removal of 7 bases from V and 1 base from J, the junction contained 23 bases not matched to a gene. This CDR3 comprises 21 residues. The CDR3 region has the DNA TGTGCCAGTACCATTGTAGAAGGGGCGGGAGGGCCCATTGAATCCTACAATGAGCAGTTCTTC. Translated, it gives CASTIVEGAGGPIESYNEQFF.